One and the same sample provided the 15 T cell receptor beta chains below, sequenced in a study of vaccination and CD4 T cells after COVID-19. Stated treatment: 10-day PBMC culture with coronavirus spike peptide pools or control peptides (ViraFEST assay). Their recognized antigens are unknown. With the Oncomine TCR Beta short-read assay, DNA from cultured CD4+ T cells was sequenced. TCRdb independently ran MiXCR on the PCR reads; one entry per CDR3 protein. The data hold about 10,000 distinct CDR3 sequences, with over 60% observed a single time. Sequenced: CD4+ T cells from blood, cultured in vitro. These receptors were taken from a human donor who had recovered from COVID-19.

The gene calls are TRBV6-1 and TRBJ2-7; 8 positions match TRBD2. From germline, CDR1 is MNHNS and CDR2 SASEGT. Trimming cost V 5 bases and J 6 bases; bases outside gene matches: 21. This CDR3 contains 18 residues. The CDR3 DNA is TGTGCCAGCAGTCCCCCTTGGGGGGAGCGGGGGATGAATGCCGAGCAGTACTTC. This gives the protein CASSPPWGERGMNAEQYF.

The chain is built from TRBV19 and TRBJ1-5, with 8 positions matching TRBD1. The length of the CDR3 is 15 residues. Germline V gene data show CDR1 as LNHDA and CDR2 as SQIVND (reference sequence). J was trimmed by 7 bases and V by 4 bases; bases with no gene match: 9. Written as DNA, the CDR3 is TGTGCCAGTAGTAGTCTCCCCAGGGGGCTGCAGCCCCAGCATTTT. This translates into CASSSLPRGLQPQHF.

V and J are TRBV7-9 and TRBJ2-7; D is perhaps TRBD1 or TRBD2 (5 bases each). Germline CDR1 is SEHNR and CDR2 is FQNEAQ (reference sequence). The CDR3 covers 15 residues. Between the trimmed V and J ends, which lost 5 bases and 2 bases, there was a span of 16 bases. CDR3 sequence (DNA): TGTGCCAGCAGCCAATTTGGGGACGTCACCTACGAGCAGTACTTC. Residues: CASSQFGDVTYEQYF.

This clonotype has just a few counts. This chain connects TRBV20-1 to TRBJ1-1; D call uncertain. The CDR3 runs to 13 residues. V was pared by 1 base and J by 7 bases, with 13 bases between. Germline lookup yields CDR1 DFQATT and CDR2 SNEGSKA (reference sequence). In nucleotides, the CDR3 is TGCAGTGCTAGAGTTGGAGGGCGGAGTGAAGCTTTCTTT. Translated: CSARVGGRSEAFF.

This sequence joins TRBV10-2 and TRBJ1-5, with D uncertain. The V gene lost 2 bases and the J gene lost 7 bases, with 12 bases spanning the gap. This CDR3 spans 14 amino acids. Germline assignment: CDR1 WSHSY and CDR2 SAAADI. CDR3 nucleotides: TGCGCCAGCAGTGAGATGGGTGGGAGGCAGCCCCAGCATTTT. Protein sequence: CASSEMGGRQPQHF.

The chain joins TRBV19 to TRBJ2-3; D unclear. CDR1 and CDR2 from the germline V gene are LNHDA and SQIVND (reference sequence). This CDR3 region has 13 residues. Trimming took off 6 bases at V and 6 bases at J, with 13 bases between the two ends. DNA of the CDR3: TGTGCCAGTAGGCAGACTCGTCCGGATACGCAGTATTTT. Encoded protein: CASRQTRPDTQYF. Based on the CDR3 plus reference TRBV19 and TRBJ2-3, the full variable domain is DGGITQSPKYLFRKEGQNVTLSCEQNLNHDAMYWYRQDPGQGLRLIYYSQIVNDFQKGDIAEGYSVSREKKESFPLTVTSAQKNPTAFYLCASRQTRPDTQYFGPGTRLTVL.

V gene TRBV6-2 or TRBV6-3 combines with J gene TRBJ2-7; TRBD1 matches at 8 bases. With V trimmed by 4 bases and J by 3 bases, 5 bases remained unmatched. From germline, CDR1 is MNHEY and CDR2 SVGEGT. This CDR3 is built from 14 residues. In nucleotides, the CDR3 is TGTGCCAGCAGTTCAACCGGACAGGGCTACGAGCAGTACTTC. Its protein product is CASSSTGQGYEQYF.

This clonotype was seen a single time. The rearrangement links TRBV27 to TRBJ1-1; maybe TRBD1 (6 bases). CDR1 and CDR2 (germline): MNHEY, SMNVEV (reference sequence). V was cut by 0 bases and J by 5 bases, with 16 bases left in between. The CDR3 is made up of 16 amino acids. The CDR3 DNA follows: TGTGCCAGCAGTTTATCCCCGGGAGGGGGTAGGACTGAAGCTTTCTTT. This encodes CASSLSPGGGRTEAFF.

Here the CDR3 reads CATQGGVEAFF. CDR3 bases: TGTGCCACCCAAGGAGGGGTTGAAGCTTTCTTT. V and J are TRBV3-1 and TRBJ1-1; tentatively, D is TRBD1 (5 bases). Trimming stripped 10 bases from V and 7 bases from J, with 13 bases between. Germline V gives CDR1 LGHDT, CDR2 YNNKEL (reference sequence). The CDR3 contains 11 residues.

V is TRBV6-5 and J is TRBJ2-1, with 7 bases matching TRBD2. The CDR3 extends over 15 amino acids. From germline, CDR1 is MNHEY and CDR2 SVGAGI. J lost 9 bases, V lost 2 bases, and 10 bases had no gene match. In DNA form, the CDR3 reads TGTGCCAGCAGTTACGCCAGCGGGAATCCTCGTGAGCAGTTCTTC. It encodes CASSYASGNPREQFF.

This clonotype appeared a single time. Here the CDR3 reads CASSLNGGNTIYF. In nucleotides, the CDR3 is TGTGCCAGCAGCTTAAATGGGGGAAACACCATATATTTT. The V and J genes are TRBV7-2 and TRBJ1-3; no firm D call. The CDR3 consists of 13 residues. Germline CDR1 reads SGHTA; CDR2 reads FQGNSA. With 2 bases removed from V and 4 bases from J, the gap between germline ends came to 6 bases. Full variable domain (outside the CDR3, taken from reference TRBV7-2 and TRBJ1-3): GAGVSQSPSNKVTEKGKDVELRCDPISGHTALYWYRQSLGQGLEFLIYFQGNSAPDKSGLPSDRFSAERTGGSVSTLTIQRTQQEDSAVYLCASSLNGGNTIYFGEGSWLTVV.

The chain couples TRBV27 to TRBJ1-6, with D unclear. Trimming took 3 bases from V and 10 from J, leaving 7 bases between them. Germline CDR1 MNHEY, CDR2 SMNVEV (reference sequence). CDR3 length equals 12 residues. The CDR3 is CASSLNGSPLHF. CDR3 coding DNA: TGTGCCAGCAGTTTGAACGGGTCACCCCTCCACTTT.

The CDR3 DNA reads TGTGCCAGCAGCTTAGCGGGAGGACAGGTTCCCAATTCACCCCTCCACTTT. Protein sequence: CASSLAGGQVPNSPLHF. The gene calls are TRBV11-2 and TRBJ1-6, with 7 bases aligning to TRBD1. The CDR3 sequence is 17 residues long. Per germline, CDR1 SGHAT and CDR2 FQNNGV. The V gene end was trimmed by 1 base and the J gene end by 7 bases; junction bases not matched to a gene: 10.

In this sample, this clonotype turned up a few times. The rearrangement links TRBV10-3 to TRBJ1-5, with D uncertain. The CDR3 is 13 amino acids. The germline gives CDR1 ENHRY, CDR2 SYGVKD. V gave up 10 bases and J gave up 1 base, with 11 bases separating them. CDR3 residues: CATQTASNQPQHF. CDR3 bases: TGTGCCACCCAGACGGCAAGCAATCAGCCCCAGCATTTT.

This clonotype has only one observation. The chain carries TRBV6-2 or TRBV6-3 and TRBJ1-6; 7 positions match TRBD1. The CDR3 has 15 residues. CDR1 MNHEY and CDR2 SVGEGT come from the germline V gene. With 2 bases clipped from V and 7 bases from J, the junction kept 5 bases outside the gene matches. CDR3 nucleotide sequence: TGTGCCAGCAGTTACAGGGGGACAGCCAATTCACCCCTCCACTTT. It encodes CASSYRGTANSPLHF.